This TCR beta chain was found in a study of STAT5B mutations in CD4+ large granular lymphocyte leukemia. The germline V gene encodes CDR1 MNHEY and CDR2 SVGAGI. This CDR3 is built from 13 residues. The ends were cut back, 6 bases at V and 4 bases at J, with 12 bases in the middle. TCRdb keeps only in-frame clones here, not all; method: immunoSEQ multiplex PCR. The data show around 33,000 clones, more than 75% seen once. The sequencing input was CD4+ T cells from blood buffy coats. The source of this sequence is a human donor in good health. The chain carries TRBV6-5 and TRBJ1-2; no clear D. CDR3 coding DNA: TGTGCCAGCAGCCGGGCCGGGAGCTATGGCTACACCTTC. Amino acid sequence: CASSRAGSYGYTF.